The T cell receptor (beta chain) described here comes from a study of chemoradiotherapy in HPV16-positive cancers. Study-level findings and limits: In HPV16-positive patients, HPV-responsive T-cell expansion tracked better recurrence-free survival. Candidate HPV-specific clones and E7-related TCR motifs grew in tumor during treatment.

Comment on this clone: Its antigen is currently unknown.

Assay: immunoSEQ multiplex PCR; the TCRdb copy retains only in-frame clones and omits some. The sample comprises tens of thousands of clones, over 75% of which are singletons, and less than 2.5% rests with the top ten. CDR1 is SEHNR and CDR2 is FQNEAQ in the germline V gene (reference sequence). CDR3 length equals 16 residues. V was shortened by 1 base and J by 4 bases, with 16 bases between the two germline ends. Material: blood, obtained from a patient who underwent chemoradiotherapy. The chain uses TRBV7-9 and TRBJ1-2, with a tentative D call TRBD1 (6 bases). This clonotype was obtained from a human donor with HPV-associated anogenital cancer. CDR3 protein: CASSLGTAGSVYGYTF. In DNA, the CDR3 is TGTGCCAGCAGCTTAGGGACAGCCGGGTCCGTCTATGGCTACACCTTC.